This T cell receptor (beta chain) originates from a study of shared clonotypes between healthy human individuals. Across the whole study: Researchers assigned three CD4 naive, three CD4 memory, two CD8 naive and one CD8 memory plate to each donor.

V gave up 0 bases and J gave up 0 bases, with 5 bases separating them. Germline loops: CDR1 MNHEY, CDR2 SVGAGI. CDR3 length: 15 amino acids. Positive CCR7 selection of CD45RO-negative cells yielded the naive CD8 cells, and terminally differentiated effector memory CD45RA+ cells were excluded. Produced via immunoSEQ multiplex PCR; TCRdb's table is partial and in-frame only. The sample records about 2 million clones, about 94% being singletons. Points on this clone: The same CDR3 is also encoded by other DNA sequences in this sample.

The sequenced sample consisted of naive CD8+ T cells sorted from blood. The rearrangement links TRBV6-5 to TRBJ2-2, with a weak D call TRBD1 (5 bases). The TCR was taken from a man younger than 35 in good health. The CDR3 is CASSYSTANTGELFF. The CDR3 bases are TGTGCCAGCAGTTACTCGACAGCGAACACCGGGGAGCTGTTTTTT.